Here is one T cell receptor (beta chain) with its context. The sample originates from a study of blood T cell repertoires in COVID-19. Background on the study: Acute and convalescent COVID-19 specimens originated in the United States, Italy and Spain. From T cells, B-cell-depleted T cells, or PBMCs came the material, which was cDNA or gDNA.

Source study methods: Nucleated cell counts were estimated from reference gene primer amplification. The repertoire was sequenced with immunoSEQ multiplex PCR; TCRdb's copy has only in-frame clones and lacks some. The D gene and trimming were derived from the DNA, and the V and J assignments and clone size from that table. This table holds about 63,000 clones, around 83% found once. Per the germline V gene, CDR1 is SGHTA and CDR2 is FQGNSA. The CDR3 runs to 14 residues. V lost 5 bases and J lost 2, with 9 bases in between. The clonotype originates from a human donor in a cohort sampled during active COVID-19. The sample was peripheral blood. This chain links TRBV7-2 with TRBJ1-4; D possibly corresponds to TRBD1 (6 bases). The CDR3 DNA reads TGTGCCAGCAGCCCAACAGGGACTAATGAAAAACTGTTTTTT. It translates to CASSPTGTNEKLFF. Together with reference TRBV7-2 and TRBJ1-4, the CDR3 gives the full variable domain: GAGVSQSPSNKVTEKGKDVELRCDPISGHTALYWYRQSLGQGLEFLIYFQGNSAPDKSGLPSDRFSAERTGGSVSTLTIQRTQQEDSAVYLCASSPTGTNEKLFFGSGTQLSVL.